Detailed here is one TCR beta chain. Its target is unknown. At one end, the junction sequence differs from germline, possibly due to a read error. Both RNA and DNA were isolated together from about 20-30 mg of bulk tissue that had not been sorted. TCR beta cDNA came from about 0.55 ug total RNA, primed with a constant-region primer. Three nested multiplex PCR rounds of slightly modified ARM-PCR generated TCR beta libraries. Researchers ran the first two PCR rounds for approximately 10 cycles each with TRBV1-TRBV30 forward primers and a C-beta reverse primer. MiXCR was run by TCRdb on the multiplex PCR reads, yielding one entry per CDR3 protein. This sample has roughly 25,000 distinct CDR3 sequences, with roughly 80% found just once. These data originate in a study of tumor-infiltrating lymphocytes in primary liver carcinoma. Regarding the study as a whole: Only around 7.5-24% of top clones occurred in all five tumor regions. Among the pair types, tumor region pairs showed more overlap than tumor-adjacent and tumor-blood pairs.

The CDR3 totals 16 residues. Looked up from germline, CDR1 is SGHDT and CDR2 is YYEEEE. The V gene is TRBV5-6, the J gene TRBJ2-5; D not resolved. The clonotype originates from a man aged 40-50 years with primary liver carcinoma and hepatitis B virus infection. The sequenced sample was liver tumor tissue from sampling region 3. Subset given: tumor region T3, left-lateral pole. The CDR3 sequence: CANSLHQLGGRETMYF. The CDR3, as DNA: TGTGCCAACAGCTTGCATCAACTCGGCGGTCGAGAGACCATGTACTTC.